Presented here are 21 T cell receptor beta chains from one specimen sequenced in a study of T cells in localized non-small cell lung cancer. Assay used: immunoSEQ multiplex PCR; TCRdb lists only in-frame clones, some missing. In the table there are 1,500 to 2,000 clones, about 22% of which are singletons. This specimen consisted of lung tumor tissue, obtained before any cancer treatment. The receptors here all came from a male donor older than 55 with stage I lung adenocarcinoma.

This clone was picked up a small number of times. This rearrangement joins TRBV11-3 to TRBJ2-7; TRBD1 is a possible D gene (5 bases). The CDR3 sequence is 14 residues long. The germline V gene encodes CDR1 SGHNT and CDR2 YENEEA. Trimming removed 4 bases at V and 2 bases at J, with 12 bases between. The CDR3 DNA is TGTGCCAGCAGCTCGCGTGCAGGGCCCTACGAGCAGTACTTC. Its protein is CASSSRAGPYEQYF.

The sample holds a few counts of this clone. The chain carries TRBV6-8 and TRBJ1-1; D call uncertain. The V and J ends lost 2 bases and 3 bases respectively, with 10 bases between them. Germline-derived CDR1 and CDR2 are MNHGY and SAAAGT. This CDR3 is built from 14 residues. In DNA, the CDR3 is TGTGCCAGCAGTTACACCCATAAACACACTGAAGCTTTCTTT. It is translated as CASSYTHKHTEAFF.

J is TRBJ2-5 and V is TRBV18; D unresolved. The ends were cut back, 0 bases at V and 4 bases at J, with 6 bases in the middle. Germline CDR1 is KGHSH and CDR2 is LQKENI. The CDR3 is 13 amino acids. This chain's CDR3 is CASSPPEAETQYF. CDR3 in DNA: TGTGCCAGCTCACCACCTGAGGCAGAGACCCAGTACTTC.

This chain joins TRBV11-3 and TRBJ1-4; D is possibly TRBD1 (5 bases). Between the trimmed V and J ends, which lost 1 base and 8 bases, there was a span of 14 bases. The CDR3 sequence is 15 residues long. Germline assignment: CDR1 SGHNT and CDR2 YENEEA. CDR3 DNA: TGTGCCAGCAGCTTAGGAGGGGCAGGATCCGAAAAACTGTTTTTT. Translated, it gives CASSLGGAGSEKLFF.

This clone was picked up a small number of times. The genes are TRBV11-3 and TRBJ1-5, with TRBD1 matching over 12 bases. In germline, CDR1 is SGHNT, CDR2 YENEEA. The CDR3 length is 16 residues. Trimming cost V 6 bases and J 5 bases; bases outside gene matches: 8. CDR3 nucleotides: TGTGCCAGCAGTTCCATTGGGACAGGGGGCGATCAGCCCCAGCATTTT. This codes for CASSSIGTGGDQPQHF.

The CDR3 DNA reads TGTGCCACCCAGGGGGAGGACACTGAAGCTTTCTTT. Translated, it gives CATQGEDTEAFF. The chain combines TRBV12-5 with TRBJ1-1; TRBD1 aligns across 7 bases. Germline V gene lookup returns CDR1 LGHNT and CDR2 FRNRAP. CDR3 length equals 12 residues. The full variable domain, in which reference TRBV12-5 and TRBJ1-1 provide the parts outside the CDR3, is DARVTQTPRHKVTEMGQEVTMRCQPILGHNTVFWYRQTMMQGLELLAYFRNRAPLDDSGMPKDRFSAEMPDATLATLKIQPSEPRDSAVYFCATQGEDTEAFFGQGTRLTVV.

The V gene is TRBV6-7, the J gene TRBJ1-1; no firm D call. TRBV6-7 falls under the ORF class, with uncertain function. Trimming pared 5 bases from V and 5 bases from J, leaving 12 bases between. This CDR3 is built from 13 residues. CDR3 region: CASSEGIVTEAFF. As DNA, the CDR3 is TGTGCCAGCAGTGAAGGGATCGTGACTGAAGCTTTCTTT.

The genes are TRBV5-8 and TRBJ1-1; weak D call: TRBD1 (5 bases). Between the trimmed V and J ends, which lost 4 bases and 1 base, there was a span of 8 bases. Germline CDR1 SGHTS, CDR2 YDEGEE. The CDR3 has 13 amino acids. The CDR3 loop reads CASSAQANTEAFF. The CDR3 DNA reads TGTGCCAGCAGCGCACAGGCGAACACTGAAGCTTTCTTT.

The rearrangement joins TRBV11-3 to TRBJ2-1; TRBD2 aligns across 13 bases. Trimming at V came to 5 bases and at J to 1 base, leaving 2 bases not matched to a gene. Germline V gives CDR1 SGHNT, CDR2 YENEEA. CDR3 size: 16 residues. The CDR3 sequence: CASSRLAGGSYNEQFF. The CDR3 DNA follows: TGTGCCAGCAGCAGACTAGCGGGAGGTTCCTACAATGAGCAGTTCTTC.

The sample holds a few counts of this clone. This rearrangement joins TRBV18 to TRBJ1-1, with D unclear. CDR3 length equals 13 residues. Germline CDR1 is KGHSH and CDR2 is LQKENI. The V and J ends lost 3 bases and 2 bases respectively, with 7 bases between them. DNA of the CDR3: TGTGCCAGCTCACCCACAGAAAACACTGAAGCTTTCTTT. Protein product: CASSPTENTEAFF. The full variable domain, its missing parts supplied by reference TRBV18 and TRBJ1-1, is NAGVMQNPRHLVRRRGQEARLRCSPMKGHSHVYWYRQLPEEGLKFMVYLQKENIIDESGMPKERFSAEFPKEGPSILRIQQVVRGDSAAYFCASSPTENTEAFFGQGTRLTVV.

Within the sample, this clone is medium-sized. V usage is TRBV12-2 and J usage is TRBJ2-2; whether TRBD2, the table's D call, matches the DNA was not checked. TRBV12-2 counts as a pseudogene. The CDR3 is 14 amino acids. CDR3 sequence reads: CAGRLSGVAGELFF. DNA for the CDR3: TGTGCCGGACGACTTAGCGGGGTTGCCGGGGAGCTGTTTTTT.

The chain employs TRBV5-1 and TRBJ2-1; the D gene is possibly TRBD2 (5 bases). The CDR3 is 15 amino acids. Germline V gives CDR1 SGHRS, CDR2 YFSETQ. The V end lost 1 base, the J end lost 0 bases, and 8 bases lay between the germline ends. The CDR3 coding sequence is TGCGCCAGCAGCTTGACGGGGAGCTCCTACAATGAGCAGTTCTTC. This gives the protein CASSLTGSSYNEQFF.

In this sample, this clone turned up a few times. The rearrangement links TRBV28 to TRBJ1-1; D remains ambiguous. The CDR3 consists of 15 residues. Germline V gives CDR1 MDHEN, CDR2 SYDVKM. V dropped 5 bases and J dropped 5 bases, with 18 bases sitting between them. CDR3 in amino acids: CASSTPDHPGTEAFF. CDR3 bases: TGTGCCAGCAGTACCCCGGACCACCCGGGGACTGAAGCTTTCTTT.

The V and J genes are TRBV28 and TRBJ2-5; the D is unclear. V was clipped by 5 bases and J by 1 base, with 5 bases between them. CDR1 MDHEN and CDR2 SYDVKM come from the germline V gene. The CDR3 consists of 12 residues. The CDR3 DNA reads as TGTGCCAGCAGTCGGTCCCAAGAGACCCAGTACTTC. It codes for CASSRSQETQYF.

This clone has a handful of counts. V usage is TRBV19 and J usage is TRBJ1-1, with D unclear. The CDR3 consists of 13 residues. Germline CDR1 is LNHDA and CDR2 is SQIVND (reference sequence). V dropped 6 bases and J dropped 3 bases, with 11 bases sitting between them. CDR3 residues: CASSHMRDTEAFF. The CDR3, as DNA: TGTGCCAGTAGCCATATGAGGGACACTGAAGCTTTCTTT.

V gene TRBV11-3 combines with J gene TRBJ1-1; weak D call: TRBD1 (5 bases). This CDR3 is built from 15 residues. Germline CDR1 is SGHNT and CDR2 is YENEEA. V lost 3 bases and J lost 3, with 14 bases in between. This CDR3 reads CASSLSAGPDTEAFF. CDR3 nucleotides: TGTGCCAGCAGCTTGTCAGCAGGGCCTGACACTGAAGCTTTCTTT.

This clone is large (0.1 to 1%). The chain joins TRBV11-3 to TRBJ2-1; D ambiguous. The CDR3 totals 15 residues. Germline values: CDR1 SGHNT, CDR2 YENEEA. Trimming pared 3 bases from V and 8 bases from J, leaving 17 bases between. CDR3 sequence (DNA): TGTGCCAGCAGCTTGAGGCGACTCAGGAGCGATGAGCAGTTCTTC. The encoded protein is CASSLRRLRSDEQFF.

Within the sample, this clone is large (0.1 to 1%). DNA for the CDR3: TGTGCCTGTAGCCGGACAGAGAACACTGAAGCTTTCTTT. Translated: CACSRTENTEAFF. The genes are TRBV6-8 and TRBJ1-1; tentatively, D is TRBD1 (6 bases). V lost 11 bases to trimming and J lost 1 base, with 14 bases between them. This CDR3 is 13 amino acids long. The V gene's germline CDR1 is MNHGY and CDR2 SAAAGT.

This clone appeared a few times. This chain connects TRBV4-1 to TRBJ2-7; D remains ambiguous. CDR3 length: 17 residues. The germline V gene has CDR1 MGHRA and CDR2 YSYEKL. The germline V and J ends were trimmed by 3 bases and 0 bases, with 18 bases remaining between them. The CDR3 region is CASSQTEQSSHSYEQYF. The CDR3 nucleotides read TGCGCCAGCAGCCAGACCGAGCAGTCATCCCACTCCTACGAGCAGTACTTC.

In this sample, this clone turned up a few times. This chain links TRBV30 with TRBJ2-7; no clear D gene. V gave up 2 bases and J gave up 0 bases, with 8 bases separating them. Germline values: CDR1 GTSNPN, CDR2 SVGIG (reference sequence). The CDR3 covers 13 residues. The CDR3 DNA reads TGTGCCTGGAGTAAGGGCAGCTCCTACGAGCAGTACTTC. Its translation: CAWSKGSSYEQYF.

J is TRBJ2-5 and V is TRBV11-3, with D possibly TRBD1 on 5 matching bases. The CDR3 covers 14 residues. Germline CDR1 is SGHNT and CDR2 is YENEEA. V was pared by 5 bases and J by 1 base, with 11 bases between. The CDR3 loop reads CASSHPQGQETQYF. The CDR3 DNA follows: TGTGCCAGCAGCCATCCGCAGGGCCAAGAGACCCAGTACTTC.